This entry features one TCR beta chain sequence. Germline V CDR1 and CDR2: SGHTA, FQGNSA. The CDR3 spans 16 residues. The trim removed 4 bases at V and 0 bases at J, leaving 4 bases unmatched. Clones were sequenced by immunoSEQ multiplex PCR, and TCRdb holds only the in-frame ones, with some missing. The table shows about 160,000 clones, with approximately 94% occurring only once. This record belongs to a study of control samples from healthy donors and cancer patients. The chain recombines TRBV7-2 with TRBJ2-4; 9 nucleotides line up with TRBD1. The sequenced sample was PBMCs. The clonotype comes from a man aged 60 to 75 with colorectal cancer. CDR3 in DNA: TGTGCCAGCAGCTCCGGGACAGGGATAGCCAAAAACATTCAGTACTTC. This sequence encodes CASSSGTGIAKNIQYF.